The 20 T cell receptor beta chains below come from one sample, sequenced in a study of OX40 agonist ivuxolimab in advanced cancers. Repertoires were generated with immunoSEQ multiplex PCR, while TCRdb's copy carries only in-frame clones and drops some. Here the sample spans roughly 76,000 clones, 85% to 90% being singletons. The input for sequencing was CD4+ or CD8+ T cells sorted from blood, taken in a trial of the OX40 agonist ivuxolimab. All receptors come from an adult with an advanced solid tumor such as melanoma, head and neck, liver or kidney cancer.

This clone was found a few times. Other DNA sequences in this specimen translate into the identical CDR3. This chain uses TRBV4-1 with TRBJ2-2; 10 bases map to TRBD2. V lost 1 base and J lost 5; bases outside the gene matches: 10. This CDR3 region has 18 residues. The germline CDR1 and CDR2 sequences are MGHRA and YSYEKL. CDR3 sequence (DNA): TGCGCCAGCAGCCAAGGCGGGCTAGCGGGAGTCGGAACCGGGGAGCTGTTTTTT. Amino acids: CASSQGGLAGVGTGELFF.

This chain uses TRBV7-2 with TRBJ1-1, with D unclear. The CDR3 spans 14 residues. The germline V gene has CDR1 SGHTA and CDR2 FQGNSA. V lost 1 base and J lost 4, with 10 bases in between. The CDR3 nucleotides read TGTGCCAGCAGCTTAGACAGTACCATCACTGAAGCTTTCTTT. Its protein is CASSLDSTITEAFF.

The V gene is TRBV18, the J gene TRBJ1-4; maybe TRBD1 (5 bases). Looked up from germline, CDR1 is KGHSH and CDR2 is LQKENI. This CDR3 contains 15 residues. Trimming pared 6 bases from V and 6 bases from J, leaving 17 bases between. CDR3 amino acids: CASSDTGALYEKLFF. In DNA, the CDR3 is TGTGCCAGCTCGGACACCGGGGCCTTATATGAAAAACTGTTTTTT.

The chain joins TRBV18 to TRBJ1-1; D remains unclear. V was cut by 1 base and J by 1 base, with 19 bases left in between. This CDR3 spans 18 amino acids. The germline CDR1 and CDR2 sequences are KGHSH and LQKENI. CDR3 region: CASSPLSGSRSSNTEAFF. In DNA form, the CDR3 reads TGTGCCAGCTCACCACTGTCGGGATCAAGATCCTCGAACACTGAAGCTTTCTTT. The full variable domain, rest sourced from reference TRBV18 and TRBJ1-1, is NAGVMQNPRHLVRRRGQEARLRCSPMKGHSHVYWYRQLPEEGLKFMVYLQKENIIDESGMPKERFSAEFPKEGPSILRIQQVVRGDSAAYFCASSPLSGSRSSNTEAFFGQGTRLTVV.

The genes are TRBV7-9 and TRBJ2-6; the D is unclear. The V end lost 5 bases, the J end lost 1 base, and 12 bases lay between the germline ends. This CDR3 spans 16 amino acids. CDR1 is SEHNR and CDR2 is FQNEAQ in the germline V gene (reference sequence). DNA of the CDR3: TGTGCCAGCAGCCCGACCTCTCCTTCTGGGGCCAACGTCCTGACTTTC. It specifies CASSPTSPSGANVLTF.

This chain links TRBV5-5 with TRBJ2-1; 9 bases are a match to TRBD1. The germline CDR1 and CDR2 sequences are SGHKS and YYEKEE (reference sequence). Trimming removed 4 bases from V and 12 bases from J; junction bases left unmatched: 14. This CDR3 has 15 residues. The CDR3 DNA is TGTGCCAGCAGCCCGGGGACAGGGAAATTAGTGGGGCAGTTCTTC. Translating it yields CASSPGTGKLVGQFF.

The chain recombines TRBV7-2 with TRBJ1-5; weak D call: TRBD1 (5 bases). The CDR3 has 16 amino acids. Germline V gene lookup returns CDR1 SGHTA and CDR2 FQGNSA. V dropped 2 bases and J dropped 4 bases, with 15 bases sitting between them. This chain's CDR3 is CASSLFDRQRNQPQHF. The DNA for the CDR3 is TGTGCCAGCAGCTTATTCGACCGACAGAGGAATCAGCCCCAGCATTTT.

The rearrangement uses TRBV7-9 and TRBJ1-4; D is perhaps TRBD1 (5 bases). The V and J ends lost 1 base and 2 bases respectively, with 5 bases between them. The germline V gene encodes CDR1 SEHNR and CDR2 FQNEAQ (reference sequence). The CDR3 has 14 residues. Here the CDR3 DNA reads TGTGCCAGCAGCTTAGGGGGGACTAATGAAAAACTGTTTTTT. Its translation: CASSLGGTNEKLFF.

This sequence joins TRBV9 and TRBJ2-1, with D tentatively TRBD1 (5 bases). The V end lost 4 bases, the J end lost 4 bases, and 12 bases lay between the germline ends. Looked up from germline, CDR1 is SGDLS and CDR2 is YYNGEE. CDR3 length: 14 amino acids. The CDR3 protein is CASSTRAGYNEQFF. The CDR3 DNA sequence: TGTGCCAGCAGCACACGAGCAGGGTACAATGAGCAGTTCTTC.

CDR3 in amino acids: CASGLGEGNSAYEQYF. The DNA of the CDR3 is TGTGCTAGTGGTTTGGGTGAGGGGAATTCAGCCTACGAGCAGTACTTC. The chain employs TRBV12-5 and TRBJ2-7; possibly TRBD1 or TRBD2 for D (5 bases each). This CDR3 has 16 amino acids. Germline values: CDR1 LGHNT, CDR2 FRNRAP. Trimming stripped 1 base from V and 2 bases from J, with 15 bases between.

CDR3 sequence: CASSLIGPAETQYF. The CDR3, as DNA: TGTGCCAGCAGTTTAATCGGCCCGGCGGAGACCCAGTACTTC. The rearrangement joins TRBV27 to TRBJ2-5; D remains unclear. The length of the CDR3 is 14 residues. The V and J ends lost 2 bases and 5 bases respectively, with 12 bases between them. Germline lookup yields CDR1 MNHEY and CDR2 SMNVEV (reference sequence).

The chain employs TRBV28 and TRBJ1-1; the D gene is possibly TRBD1 (5 bases). The germline V gene encodes CDR1 MDHEN and CDR2 SYDVKM. Between the trimmed V and J ends, which lost 7 bases and 3 bases, there was a span of 9 bases. This CDR3 has 12 residues. Here the CDR3 reads CASTEQDTEAFF. CDR3 coding DNA: TGTGCCAGCACTGAACAGGACACTGAAGCTTTCTTT.

This clone has more than one count but fewer than ten. The chain joins TRBV2 to TRBJ1-6; TRBD1 matches at 10 bases. The V and J ends lost 9 bases and 10 bases, in that order; junction bases with no gene match: 9. The CDR3 is 14 residues long. CDR1 and CDR2 from the germline V gene are SNHLY and FYNNEI. The CDR3 loop reads CAREVGQGESPLHF. DNA of the CDR3: TGTGCCAGAGAGGTTGGACAGGGGGAATCACCCCTCCACTTT.

This rearrangement joins TRBV6-1 to TRBJ1-1, with D hard to call. The CDR3 is made up of 14 amino acids. CDR1 MNHNS and CDR2 SASEGT come from the germline V gene. Trimming took off 5 bases at V and 4 bases at J, with 14 bases between the two ends. The DNA for the CDR3 is TGTGCCAGCAGTTTTGGTCTGGGGAGCACTGAAGCTTTCTTT. It specifies CASSFGLGSTEAFF.

The chain is built from TRBV6-1 and TRBJ2-5; the D gene is possibly TRBD2 (6 bases). V lost 6 bases, J lost 2 bases, and 13 bases lay in between. This CDR3 region has 14 residues. Germline V gene sequence: CDR1 MNHNS, CDR2 SASEGT. The CDR3 reads CASRPSVLQETQYF. The DNA of the CDR3 is TGTGCCAGCAGGCCTAGCGTCCTACAAGAGACCCAGTACTTC.

CDR3 residues: CASRTTGFAGELFF. The CDR3 DNA is TGTGCCAGCAGAACGACAGGGTTTGCCGGGGAGCTGTTTTTT. This rearrangement joins TRBV6-5 to TRBJ2-2, with 7 bases matching TRBD1. Germline V gene sequence: CDR1 MNHEY, CDR2 SVGAGI. With V trimmed by 6 bases and J by 6 bases, 7 bases remained unmatched. The CDR3 covers 14 residues.

The rearrangement uses TRBV7-9 and TRBJ2-1, with D unclear. The V and J ends lost 5 bases and 7 bases respectively, with 9 bases between them. The CDR3 has 12 residues. The germline gives CDR1 SEHNR, CDR2 FQNEAQ (reference sequence). The CDR3: CASSQSRNEQFF. The DNA of the CDR3 is TGTGCCAGCAGCCAGAGTAGAAATGAGCAGTTCTTC.

The gene calls are TRBV7-8 and TRBJ1-1; 10 bases are shared with TRBD1. This CDR3 has 17 amino acids. The ends lost 5 bases at V and 1 base at J; junction bases unmatched: 10. Germline V lookup: CDR1 SGHVS, CDR2 FQNEAQ. The CDR3 DNA reads as TGTGCCAGCAGCAGAGACAGGGGGCTTTTTGGGAACACTGAAGCTTTCTTT. This sequence encodes CASSRDRGLFGNTEAFF. The full variable domain, with the rest looked up from reference TRBV7-8 and TRBJ1-1, is GAGVSQSPRYKVAKRGQDVALRCDPISGHVSLFWYQQALGQGPEFLTYFQNEAQLDKSGLPSDRFFAERPEGSVSTLKIQRTQQEDSAVYLCASSRDRGLFGNTEAFFGQGTRLTVV.

The chain combines TRBV7-8 with TRBJ2-5; D possibly corresponds to TRBD2 (5 bases). Germline V gives CDR1 SGHVS, CDR2 FQNEAQ. CDR3 length: 16 amino acids. Trimming removed 1 base from V and 1 base from J, with 13 bases in between. CDR3 in amino acids: CASSLELAFVQETQYF. The CDR3 DNA follows: TGTGCCAGCAGCTTAGAGCTAGCATTCGTCCAAGAGACCCAGTACTTC.

In this sample, this clone turned up once. The V gene is TRBV6-1, the J gene TRBJ2-5, with 8 positions matching TRBD1. The V and J ends lost 1 base and 2 bases, in that order; junction bases with no gene match: 0. The germline CDR1 and CDR2 sequences are MNHNS and SASEGT. This CDR3 is 14 amino acids long. The CDR3 sequence: CASSEGTGQETQYF. CDR3 DNA: TGTGCCAGCAGTGAAGGGACAGGGCAAGAGACCCAGTACTTC.